This passage covers 6 T cell receptor beta chains from one sample sequenced in a study of blood T cells in healthy people across ages (dated by TCRdb to the mid-2010s). Libraries were built with 5' RACE. The instrument was an Illumina HiSeq 2500. A second roughly 7 to 11 cycle PCR used a sample-barcoded 5' primer and a J-beta primer mix. TCRdb ran its own pipeline on the public reads, namely fastp trimming at Q25 and MiXCR clone calling, and kept in-frame beta chains. Entries that share a CDR3 protein sequence are merged under the most common genes and DNA. This sample holds about 680,000 distinct CDR3 sequences; approximately 49% were observed only once. The ten largest clones add up to 25% to 35% of the sample. The sample comprised blood. Every receptor here comes from a woman aged 60-75 years in good health.

Note on this clonotype: Given a much more abundant clone one base away, this may be a read error. This rearrangement joins TRBV12-3 or TRBV12-4 to TRBJ2-3; the match to TRBD1 covers 8 bases. Trimming cost V 6 bases and J 3 bases; bases outside gene matches: 8. The CDR3 consists of 15 residues. CDR3 nucleotide sequence: TGTGCCAGCAGCGACGGCAGGGGGCGGACAGATACGCAGTATTTT. Amino acids: CASSDGRGRTDTQYF.

The chain combines TRBV20-1 with TRBJ1-4, with 9 bases lining up with TRBD1. The germline V gene has CDR1 DFQATT and CDR2 SNEGSKA (reference sequence). J was trimmed by 0 bases and V by 0 bases; bases with no gene match: 8. The CDR3 is 18 residues long. The CDR3 bases are TGCAGTGCTAGAGATTCACAGGGGGCTAGCACAACTAATGAAAAACTGTTTTTT. This encodes CSARDSQGASTTNEKLFF.

The gene calls are TRBV6-2 or TRBV6-3 and TRBJ2-4; 7 bases match TRBD1. CDR1 and CDR2 (germline): MNHEY, SVGEGT. V lost 6 bases, J lost 6 bases, and 2 bases stayed unmatched. The CDR3 extends over 12 amino acids. The CDR3 sequence is CASSNRGNIQYF. The DNA for the CDR3 is TGTGCCAGCAGCAACAGGGGAAACATTCAGTACTTC.

A remark on this clonotype: Possible read error: a much larger clone is one base away. This chain joins TRBV27 and TRBJ1-6; 7 bases fit TRBD1. Germline assignment: CDR1 MNHEY and CDR2 SMNVEV (reference sequence). Germline trimming cut 7 bases from V and 10 bases from J; bases unmatched to any gene: 13. The CDR3 has 15 amino acids. The CDR3 nucleotides read TGTGCCAGCAAGGGCAGGGGACAGAGTTTCTCACCCCTCCACTTT. This gives the protein CASKGRGQSFSPLHF.

V and J are TRBV20-1 and TRBJ1-4; 8 bases map to TRBD1. The length of the CDR3 is 13 residues. V was clipped by 8 bases and J by 6 bases; unmatched bases: 8. Germline-derived CDR1 and CDR2 are DFQATT and SNEGSKA (reference sequence). For the CDR3, the DNA is TGCAGTACAGCCGGGACAGGACATGAAAAACTGTTTTTT. Protein product: CSTAGTGHEKLFF.

The chain recombines TRBV20-1 with TRBJ2-7; 10 bases map to TRBD1. In germline, CDR1 is DFQATT, CDR2 SNEGSKA (reference sequence). The ends lost 3 bases at V and 1 base at J; junction bases unmatched: 3. This CDR3 has 14 residues. The CDR3 DNA is TGCAGTGCTAGCGGACAGGGGGAGTCCTACGAGCAGTACTTC. Translating gives CSASGQGESYEQYF.